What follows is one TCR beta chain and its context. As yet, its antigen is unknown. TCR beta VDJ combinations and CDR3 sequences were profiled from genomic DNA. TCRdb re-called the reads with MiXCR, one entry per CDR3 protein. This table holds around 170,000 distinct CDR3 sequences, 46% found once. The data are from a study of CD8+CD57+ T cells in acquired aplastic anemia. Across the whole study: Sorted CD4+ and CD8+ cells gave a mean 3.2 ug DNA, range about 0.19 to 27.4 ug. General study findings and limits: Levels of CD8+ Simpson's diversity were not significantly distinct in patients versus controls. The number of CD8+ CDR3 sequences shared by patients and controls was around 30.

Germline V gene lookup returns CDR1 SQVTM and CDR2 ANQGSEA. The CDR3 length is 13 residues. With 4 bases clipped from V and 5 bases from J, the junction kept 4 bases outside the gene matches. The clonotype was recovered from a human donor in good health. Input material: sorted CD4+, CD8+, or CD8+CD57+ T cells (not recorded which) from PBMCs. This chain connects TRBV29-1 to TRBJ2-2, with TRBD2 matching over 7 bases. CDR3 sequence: CSVVGGGTGELFF. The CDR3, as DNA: TGCAGCGTTGTTGGCGGGGGTACCGGGGAGCTGTTTTTT.